These 27 T cell receptor beta chains were all obtained from the same sample, sequenced in a study of blood T cells in healthy people across ages (dated by TCRdb to between 2015 and 2016). Receptor libraries were prepared by 5' RACE. The listed sequencing device is Illumina HiSeq 2500. A second PCR of about 6 to 11 cycles was run with a J-beta primer mix and a sample-barcoded 5' primer. TCRdb itself trimmed the public reads at Q25 with fastp, ran MiXCR and retained productive beta chains. Entries that share a CDR3 protein sequence are merged under the most common genes and DNA. Recorded for this sample are about 2 million distinct CDR3 sequences; less than 50% of them occurred a single time. The ten largest clones represent around 2.1% of the sample. Input material: blood. These receptors all come from a woman aged 40-49 years in good health.

In nucleotides, the CDR3 is TGTGCCAGCAGCTTACCAGGGTTCCAGAACACTGAAGCTTTCTTT. It is translated as CASSLPGFQNTEAFF. The V gene is TRBV7-2, the J gene TRBJ1-1; tentative D call: TRBD1 (5 bases). Between the trimmed V and J ends, which lost 2 bases and 1 base, there was a span of 11 bases. The CDR3 covers 15 residues. Germline V gene sequence: CDR1 SGHTA, CDR2 FQGNSA.

The chain employs TRBV29-1 and TRBJ1-1; possibly TRBD1 for D (5 bases). The CDR3 runs to 14 residues. With 7 bases removed from V and 6 bases from J, the gap between germline ends came to 21 bases. Germline V lookup: CDR1 SQVTM, CDR2 ANQGSEA. For the CDR3, the DNA is TGCAGCGCCGTGGGGGGTTTAGGTTTGCCTGAAGCTTTCTTT. This sequence encodes CSAVGGLGLPEAFF.

This clonotype was counted between two and nine times. The chain uses TRBV27 and TRBJ2-6; the D is unclear. Germline V CDR1 and CDR2: MNHEY, SMNVEV (reference sequence). Trimming pared 2 bases from V and 2 bases from J, leaving 13 bases between. The CDR3 is 17 residues long. DNA of the CDR3: TGTGCCAGCAGTTTACACCGTTCCAATCCTGGGGCCAACGTCCTGACTTTC. Encoded protein: CASSLHRSNPGANVLTF.

This clonotype was counted only a few times. This sequence joins TRBV11-2 and TRBJ2-5; 7 bases line up with TRBD1. Looked up from germline, CDR1 is SGHAT and CDR2 is FQNNGV. The trim removed 3 bases at V and 3 bases at J, leaving 7 bases unmatched. This CDR3 comprises 15 residues. CDR3 loop: CASSFQQGQEETQYF. The CDR3 DNA reads as TGTGCCAGCAGCTTCCAACAGGGGCAGGAAGAGACCCAGTACTTC.

The V call is TRBV20-1, the J call TRBJ2-3; D is unclear. V lost 1 base, J lost 3 bases, and 11 bases lay in between. The germline V gene has CDR1 DFQATT and CDR2 SNEGSKA (reference sequence). CDR3 size: 14 residues. CDR3 nucleotide sequence: TGCAGTGCTAGAGTTACTGCAGCGACAGATACGCAGTATTTT. Translation: CSARVTAATDTQYF.

The CDR3 sequence: CASSYSPADARGAKNIQYF. In DNA form, the CDR3 reads TGTGCCAGCAGTTACTCTCCAGCGGACGCACGGGGGGCCAAAAACATTCAGTACTTC. The rearrangement joins TRBV6-5 to TRBJ2-4, with TRBD2 as a possible D gene (6 bases). CDR1 and CDR2 (germline): MNHEY, SVGAGI. Trimming left V 0 bases short and J 1 base short, with 19 bases between. The CDR3 extends over 19 amino acids.

The chain has TRBV7-2 and TRBJ2-3; TRBD2 might be the D (6 bases). Per germline, CDR1 SGHTA and CDR2 FQGNSA. Trimming took 5 bases from V and 4 from J, leaving 16 bases between them. This CDR3 has 15 residues. CDR3 sequence: CASSPKRLVPDTQYF. In nucleotides, the CDR3 is TGTGCCAGCAGCCCGAAGAGACTAGTTCCAGATACGCAGTATTTT.

This clonotype was observed many times. The chain has TRBV6-1 and TRBJ2-5; D is unclear. From germline, CDR1 is MNHNS and CDR2 SASEGT. CDR3 length: 14 amino acids. Trimming left V 6 bases short and J 1 base short, with 12 bases between. CDR3 coding DNA: TGTGCCAGCAGCGCTTACGGATCCCAAGAGACCCAGTACTTC. It codes for CASSAYGSQETQYF.

This clonotype was observed a handful of times. In DNA form, the CDR3 reads TGCAGCGTTCGTGCGTACAATGAGCAGTTCTTC. Translating gives CSVRAYNEQFF. The gene calls are TRBV29-1 and TRBJ2-1; D call uncertain. With 5 bases removed from V and 4 bases from J, the gap between germline ends came to 6 bases. CDR3 size: 11 residues. CDR1 and CDR2 from the germline V gene are SQVTM and ANQGSEA.

The chain employs TRBV28 and TRBJ2-4; unclear D gene. The J call may be incorrect, as the DNA end agrees better with TRBJ2-5. This CDR3 has 14 residues. Germline V gene lookup returns CDR1 MDHEN and CDR2 SYDVKM. CDR3 in amino acids: CASPLTHSQETQYF. The CDR3 nucleotides are TGTGCCAGCCCTTTGACACATTCACAAGAGACCCAGTACTTC.

The chain couples TRBV28 to TRBJ2-3, with 7 bases lining up with TRBD2. The CDR3 totals 13 residues. Losses at the gene ends were 10 bases for V and 2 bases for J; bases not matched to a gene: 6. The V gene's germline CDR1 is MDHEN and CDR2 SYDVKM. The CDR3, as DNA: TGTGCCACCCGACTAGCCGTCACAGATACGCAGTATTTT. Translating it yields CATRLAVTDTQYF.

The chain couples TRBV6-1 to TRBJ2-3; perhaps TRBD1 as D (5 bases). Germline-derived CDR1 and CDR2 are MNHNS and SASEGT. V lost 0 bases and J 4 bases, leaving 8 bases between the germline ends. The CDR3 contains 14 residues. DNA for the CDR3: TGTGCCAGCAGTGAAGCAAGACAGTCAGATACGCAGTATTTT. Protein: CASSEARQSDTQYF.

The chain has TRBV2 and TRBJ2-3; TRBD2 aligns across 15 bases. Germline V lookup: CDR1 SNHLY, CDR2 FYNNEI. Trimming at V came to 6 bases and at J to 3 bases, leaving 10 bases not matched to a gene. This CDR3 region has 18 residues. This CDR3 is CASRKGLAGGPLTDTQYF. Written as DNA, the CDR3 is TGTGCCAGCAGGAAAGGACTAGCGGGGGGGCCTTTAACAGATACGCAGTATTTT.

This clonotype has only a few counts. The CDR3 coding sequence is TGTGCCAGCAGTAACCCTATTAGGGGTCCTAGCACAGATACGCAGTATTTT. It yields the protein CASSNPIRGPSTDTQYF. V and J are TRBV7-2 and TRBJ2-3; the D gene is possibly TRBD1 (5 bases). The CDR3 is made up of 17 amino acids. V was pared by 6 bases and J by 0 bases, with 19 bases between. Germline-derived CDR1 and CDR2 are SGHTA and FQGNSA.

The chain recombines TRBV20-1 with TRBJ2-3, with a tentative D call TRBD2 (5 bases). V lost 5 bases, J lost 5 bases, and 8 bases lay in between. The CDR3 spans 11 residues. Per the germline V gene, CDR1 is DFQATT and CDR2 is SNEGSKA (reference sequence). The CDR3 bases are TGCAGTGCTGCAGGAGGAGATACGCAGTATTTT. Translated: CSAAGGDTQYF.

This clonotype occurred once. The chain recombines TRBV6-4 with TRBJ1-6; a weak D match, TRBD1 (6 bases). Germline V lookup: CDR1 MRHNA, CDR2 SNTAGT. V was pared by 3 bases and J by 8 bases, with 11 bases between. This CDR3 comprises 14 residues. The CDR3 loop reads CASSETDSYSPLHF. The CDR3 DNA reads as TGTGCCAGCAGTGAGACGGACAGCTATTCACCCCTCCACTTT.

This clonotype has more than one count but fewer than ten. The J gene is TRBJ2-5, the V gene TRBV10-3; tentatively, D is TRBD1 (5 bases). The length of the CDR3 is 14 residues. Germline loops: CDR1 ENHRY, CDR2 SYGVKD. V lost 8 bases and J lost 4, with 17 bases in between. DNA of the CDR3: TGTGCCATCGGCTCAGGGCAACCTTCAGAGACCCAGTACTTC. Protein: CAIGSGQPSETQYF.

This sequence joins TRBV3-1 and TRBJ1-2, with TRBD1 identical over 9 bases. J was trimmed by 5 bases and V by 4 bases; bases with no gene match: 8. Germline CDR1 LGHDT, CDR2 YNNKEL (reference sequence). The CDR3 runs to 15 residues. CDR3 coding DNA: TGTGCCAGCAGCCGGAGCGGGGGGACAGGGTATGGCTACACCTTC. Protein product: CASSRSGGTGYGYTF. The whole variable domain, filled in from reference TRBV3-1 and TRBJ1-2, reads DTAVSQTPKYLVTQMGNDKSIKCEQNLGHDTMYWYKQDSKKFLKIMFSYNNKELIINETVPNRFSPKSPDKAHLNLHINSLELGDSAVYFCASSRSGGTGYGYTFGSGTRLTVV.

This clonotype was seen only a few times. In nucleotides, the CDR3 is TGTGCTAGTGGACCACACTACAGGGGAAGTGAAGCTTTCTTT. Its protein is CASGPHYRGSEAFF. The chain carries TRBV12-5 and TRBJ1-1, with 7 nucleotides matching TRBD1. V trimming: 6 bases; J trimming: 7 bases; junction bases outside the gene matches: 11. This CDR3 region has 14 residues. The V gene's germline CDR1 is LGHNT and CDR2 FRNRAP.

This clonotype came up a few times. The chain is built from TRBV20-1 and TRBJ2-3; tentatively, D is TRBD1 (6 bases). V was shortened by 3 bases and J by 2 bases, with 15 bases between the two germline ends. The CDR3 is made up of 15 amino acids. Germline V lookup: CDR1 DFQATT, CDR2 SNEGSKA (reference sequence). CDR3 loop: CSASAPDSYTDTQYF. DNA of the CDR3: TGCAGTGCTAGTGCGCCGGACAGCTACACAGATACGCAGTATTTT.

V gene TRBV6-6 combines with J gene TRBJ2-7; 8 nucleotides agree with TRBD2. The DNA end is more similar to TRBJ2-5, so the J call may be wrong. The length of the CDR3 is 13 residues. Germline V gene lookup returns CDR1 MNHNY and CDR2 SVGAGI (reference sequence). DNA of the CDR3: TGTGCCAGTCTTCGAGCGGGGGCGGAGACCCAGTACTTC. It codes for CASLRAGAETQYF.

V usage is TRBV4-3 and J usage is TRBJ1-5, with D tentatively TRBD1 (6 bases). The CDR3 runs to 18 residues. CDR1 is LGHNA, CDR2 YSLEER, per germline. V shed 2 bases and J shed 5 bases, with 22 bases lying between them. The CDR3 reads CASSQLLPQGPGYQPQHF. DNA of the CDR3: TGCGCCAGCAGCCAACTCCTCCCCCAGGGGCCAGGGTATCAGCCCCAGCATTTT.

This chain uses TRBV7-2 with TRBJ2-5; D is unclear. The V and J ends lost 4 bases and 5 bases respectively, with 11 bases between them. In germline, CDR1 is SGHTA, CDR2 FQGNSA. This CDR3 contains 13 residues. Here the CDR3 reads CASSSRAEETQYF. The DNA for the CDR3 is TGTGCCAGCAGCTCCCGTGCAGAGGAGACCCAGTACTTC.

The chain recombines TRBV5-1 with TRBJ1-2; 8 bases match TRBD1. V was clipped by 2 bases and J by 0 bases; unmatched bases: 3. Germline CDR1 is SGHRS and CDR2 is YFSETQ. The CDR3 has 15 residues. CDR3 in DNA: TGCGCCAGCAGCTTAGCCAGGGGGCCTAACTATGGCTACACCTTC. Encoded protein: CASSLARGPNYGYTF.

The rearrangement links TRBV6-1 to TRBJ1-2, with D perhaps TRBD1 (5 bases). The V gene's germline CDR1 is MNHNS and CDR2 SASEGT. The CDR3 has 13 residues. V lost 2 bases and J lost 3, with 7 bases in between. DNA for the CDR3: TGTGCCAGCAGTGAACGACAGCACTATGGCTACACCTTC. Amino acid sequence: CASSERQHYGYTF.

This clonotype was detected only a few times. The chain recombines TRBV27 with TRBJ1-6; D gene uncertain. Germline V lookup: CDR1 MNHEY, CDR2 SMNVEV (reference sequence). The CDR3 totals 18 residues. Trimming took off 2 bases at V and 1 base at J, with 15 bases between the two ends. The DNA of the CDR3 is TGTGCCAGCAGTTTAAATGGTCCGCGCGCTTCCTATAATTCACCCCTCCACTTT. It translates to CASSLNGPRASYNSPLHF.

The rearrangement joins TRBV12-3 or TRBV12-4 to TRBJ2-7, with 11 bases that match TRBD2. This CDR3 region has 13 residues. V lost 7 bases to trimming and J lost 7 bases; unmatched junction nucleotides: 6. CDR3 in amino acids: CASISGGVNEQYF. The CDR3 nucleotides read TGTGCCAGCATTAGCGGGGGGGTCAATGAGCAGTACTTC.